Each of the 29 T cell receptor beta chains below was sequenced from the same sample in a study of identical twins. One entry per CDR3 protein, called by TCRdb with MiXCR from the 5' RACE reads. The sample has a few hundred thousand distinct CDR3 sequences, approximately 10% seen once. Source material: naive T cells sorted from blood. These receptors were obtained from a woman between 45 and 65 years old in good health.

As DNA, the CDR3 is TGCGCCAGCAGCTTGGGGACTCTCCGGGCTGAAGCTTTCTTT. This translates into CASSLGTLRAEAFF. The chain is built from TRBV5-1 and TRBJ1-1; no reliable D call. The CDR3 totals 14 residues. Germline values: CDR1 SGHRS, CDR2 YFSETQ. V was clipped by 0 bases and J by 6 bases, with 12 bases between them. The full variable domain, rest sourced from reference TRBV5-1 and TRBJ1-1, is KAGVTQTPRYLIKTRGQQVTLSCSPISGHRSVSWYQQTPGQGLQFLFEYFSETQRNKGNFPGRFSGRQFSNSRSEMNVSTLELGDSALYLCASSLGTLRAEAFFGQGTRLTVV.

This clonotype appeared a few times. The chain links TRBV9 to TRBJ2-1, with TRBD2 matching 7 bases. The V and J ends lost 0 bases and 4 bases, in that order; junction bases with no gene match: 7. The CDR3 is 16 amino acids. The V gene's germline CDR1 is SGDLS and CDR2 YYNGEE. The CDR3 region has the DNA TGTGCCAGCAGCGTAGTTGGTAGCGGGCGGTACAATGAGCAGTTCTTC. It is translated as CASSVVGSGRYNEQFF.

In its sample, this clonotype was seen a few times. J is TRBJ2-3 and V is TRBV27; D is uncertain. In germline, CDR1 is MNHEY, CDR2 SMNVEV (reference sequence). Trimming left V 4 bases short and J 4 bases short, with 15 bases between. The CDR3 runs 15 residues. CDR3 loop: CASSSPRSLSDTQYF. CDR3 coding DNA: TGTGCCAGCAGTTCTCCTAGGTCATTATCAGATACGCAGTATTTT.

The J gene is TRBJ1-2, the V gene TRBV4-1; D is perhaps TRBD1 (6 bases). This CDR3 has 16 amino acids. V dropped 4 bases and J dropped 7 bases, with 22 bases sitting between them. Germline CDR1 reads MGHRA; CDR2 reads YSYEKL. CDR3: CASSREGGFPLGGYTF. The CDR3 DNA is TGCGCCAGCAGCCGAGAGGGGGGATTCCCCTTGGGTGGCTACACCTTC.

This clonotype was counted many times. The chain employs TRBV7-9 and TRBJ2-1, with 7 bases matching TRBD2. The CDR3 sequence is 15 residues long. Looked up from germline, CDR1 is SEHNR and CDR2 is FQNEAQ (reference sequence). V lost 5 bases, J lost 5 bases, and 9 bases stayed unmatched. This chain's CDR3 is CASSPTSASNNEQFF. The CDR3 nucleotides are TGTGCCAGCAGCCCCACTAGCGCCAGCAACAATGAGCAGTTCTTC.

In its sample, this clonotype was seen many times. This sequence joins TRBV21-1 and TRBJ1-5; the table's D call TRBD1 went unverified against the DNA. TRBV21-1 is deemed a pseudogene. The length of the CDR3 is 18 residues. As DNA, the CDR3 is TGTGCCAGCAGCAAAGGGGTAGTAGGGGGTCATAGCAATCAGCCCCAGCATTTT. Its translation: CASSKGVVGGHSNQPQHF.

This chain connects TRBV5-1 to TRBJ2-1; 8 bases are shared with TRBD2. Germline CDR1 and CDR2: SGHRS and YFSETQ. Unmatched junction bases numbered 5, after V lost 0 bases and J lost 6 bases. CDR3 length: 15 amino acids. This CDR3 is CASSLELADPNEQFF. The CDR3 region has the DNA TGCGCCAGCAGCTTGGAACTAGCGGACCCCAATGAGCAGTTCTTC.

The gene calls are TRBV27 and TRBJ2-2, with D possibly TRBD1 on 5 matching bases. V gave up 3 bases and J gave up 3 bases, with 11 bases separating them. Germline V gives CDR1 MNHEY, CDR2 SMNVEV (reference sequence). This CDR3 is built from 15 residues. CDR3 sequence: CASSFEGAHTGELFF. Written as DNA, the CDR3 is TGTGCCAGCAGTTTCGAAGGGGCCCACACCGGGGAGCTGTTTTTT.

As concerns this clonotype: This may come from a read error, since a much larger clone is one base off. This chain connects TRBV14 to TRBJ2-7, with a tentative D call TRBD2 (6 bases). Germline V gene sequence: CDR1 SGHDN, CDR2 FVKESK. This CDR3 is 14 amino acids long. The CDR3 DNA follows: TGTGCCAGCAGCCAAGGAAGGGACTCCTACGAGCCGTACGTC. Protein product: CASSQGRDSYEPYV.

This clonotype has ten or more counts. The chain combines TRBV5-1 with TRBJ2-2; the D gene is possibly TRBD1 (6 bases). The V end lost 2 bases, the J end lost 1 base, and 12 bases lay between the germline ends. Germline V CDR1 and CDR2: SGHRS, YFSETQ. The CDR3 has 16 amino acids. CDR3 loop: CASSFPQGMNTGELFF. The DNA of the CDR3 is TGCGCCAGCAGCTTTCCCCAGGGGATGAACACCGGGGAGCTGTTTTTT.

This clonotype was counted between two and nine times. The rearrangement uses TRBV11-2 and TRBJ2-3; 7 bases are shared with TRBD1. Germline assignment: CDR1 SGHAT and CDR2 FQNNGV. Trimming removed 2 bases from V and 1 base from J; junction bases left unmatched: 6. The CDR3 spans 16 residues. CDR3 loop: CASSLRRDSRTDTQYF. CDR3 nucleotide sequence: TGTGCCAGCAGCTTACGCCGGGACAGTCGCACAGATACGCAGTATTTT.

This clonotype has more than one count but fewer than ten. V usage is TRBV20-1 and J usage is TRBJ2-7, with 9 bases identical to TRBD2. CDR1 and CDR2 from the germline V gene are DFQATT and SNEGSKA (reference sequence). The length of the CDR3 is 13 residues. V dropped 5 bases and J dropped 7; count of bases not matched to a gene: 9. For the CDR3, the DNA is TGCAGTGCTCCGATTCTAGCGGGGAGGGAGCAGTACTTC. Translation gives CSAPILAGREQYF.

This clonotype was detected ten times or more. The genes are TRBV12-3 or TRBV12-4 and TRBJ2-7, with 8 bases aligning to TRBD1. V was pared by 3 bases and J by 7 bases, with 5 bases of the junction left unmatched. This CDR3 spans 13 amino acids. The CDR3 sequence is CASSFFTGGEQYF. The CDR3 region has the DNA TGTGCCAGCAGTTTCTTCACAGGGGGAGAGCAGTACTTC.

The CDR3 sequence: CAWSVTGGRTEAFF. In DNA form, the CDR3 reads TGTGCCTGGAGTGTGACAGGGGGACGGACTGAAGCTTTCTTT. The chain uses TRBV30 and TRBJ1-1; 9 nucleotides align to TRBD1. The CDR3 is 14 amino acids. The J segment lost 5 bases and the V segment lost 0 bases, leaving 4 bases of the junction unmatched. CDR1 is GTSNPN and CDR2 is SVGIG in the germline V gene (reference sequence).

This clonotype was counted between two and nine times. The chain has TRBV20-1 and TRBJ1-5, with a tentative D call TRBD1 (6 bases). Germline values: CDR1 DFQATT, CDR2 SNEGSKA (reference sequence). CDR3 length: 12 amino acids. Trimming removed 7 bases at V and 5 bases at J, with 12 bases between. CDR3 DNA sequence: TGCAGTGTTTCGGGGGGCGATCAGCCCCAGCATTTT. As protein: CSVSGGDQPQHF.

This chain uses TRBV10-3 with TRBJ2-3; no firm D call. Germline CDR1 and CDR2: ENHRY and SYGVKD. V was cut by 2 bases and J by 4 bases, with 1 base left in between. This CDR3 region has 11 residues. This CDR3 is CAISEADTQYF. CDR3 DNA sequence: TGTGCCATCAGTGAGGCAGATACGCAGTATTTT.

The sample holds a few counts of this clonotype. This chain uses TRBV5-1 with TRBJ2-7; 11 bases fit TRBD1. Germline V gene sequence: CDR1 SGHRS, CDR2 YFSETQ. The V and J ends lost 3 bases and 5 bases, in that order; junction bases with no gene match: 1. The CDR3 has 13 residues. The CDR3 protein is CASSWTGGHEQYF. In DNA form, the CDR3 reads TGCGCCAGCAGCTGGACAGGGGGCCACGAGCAGTACTTC.

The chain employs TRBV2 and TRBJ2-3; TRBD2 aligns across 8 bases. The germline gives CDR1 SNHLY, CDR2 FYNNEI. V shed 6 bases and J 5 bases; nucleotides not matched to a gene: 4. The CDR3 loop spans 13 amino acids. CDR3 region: CASRLAAQDTQYF. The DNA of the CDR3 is TGTGCCAGCAGACTAGCGGCCCAAGATACGCAGTATTTT.

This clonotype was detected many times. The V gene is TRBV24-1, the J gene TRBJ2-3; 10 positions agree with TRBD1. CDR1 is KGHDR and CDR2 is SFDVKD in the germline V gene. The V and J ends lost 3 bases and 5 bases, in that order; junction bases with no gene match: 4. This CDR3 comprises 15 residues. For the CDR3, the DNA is TGTGCCACCAGTGATCCGGGACAGGGGAAAGATACGCAGTATTTT. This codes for CATSDPGQGKDTQYF.

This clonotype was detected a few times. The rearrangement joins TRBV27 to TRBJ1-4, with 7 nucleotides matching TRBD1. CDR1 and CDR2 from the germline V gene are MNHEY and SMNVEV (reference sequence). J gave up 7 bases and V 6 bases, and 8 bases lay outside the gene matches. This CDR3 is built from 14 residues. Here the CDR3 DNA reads TGTGCCAGCAGATCAAGGGGGCTGGTTGAAAAACTGTTTTTT. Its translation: CASRSRGLVEKLFF.

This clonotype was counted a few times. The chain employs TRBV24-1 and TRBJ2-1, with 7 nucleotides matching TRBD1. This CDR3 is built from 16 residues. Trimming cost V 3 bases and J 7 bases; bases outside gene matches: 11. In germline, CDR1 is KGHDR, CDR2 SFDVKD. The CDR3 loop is CATSDPRQGNRNEQFF. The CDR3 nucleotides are TGTGCCACCAGTGATCCCCGACAGGGAAATCGGAATGAGCAGTTCTTC.

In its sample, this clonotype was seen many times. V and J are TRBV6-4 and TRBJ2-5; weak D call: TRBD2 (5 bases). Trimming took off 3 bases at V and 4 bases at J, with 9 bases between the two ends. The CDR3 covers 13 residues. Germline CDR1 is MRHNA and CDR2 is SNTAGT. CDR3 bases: TGTGCCAGCAGTGAGAACGAGGGAGAGACCCAGTACTTC. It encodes CASSENEGETQYF.

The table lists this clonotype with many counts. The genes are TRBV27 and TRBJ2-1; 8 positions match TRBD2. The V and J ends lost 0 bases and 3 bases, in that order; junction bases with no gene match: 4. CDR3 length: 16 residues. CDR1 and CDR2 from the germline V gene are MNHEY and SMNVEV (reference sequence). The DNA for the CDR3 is TGTGCCAGCAGTTTATCGGATACTAGCGGCTACAATGAGCAGTTCTTC. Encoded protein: CASSLSDTSGYNEQFF.

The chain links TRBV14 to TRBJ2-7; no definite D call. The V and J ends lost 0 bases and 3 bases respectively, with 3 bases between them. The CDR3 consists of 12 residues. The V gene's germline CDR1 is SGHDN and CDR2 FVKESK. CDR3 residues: CASSQEHYEQYF. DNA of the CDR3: TGTGCCAGCAGCCAAGAACACTACGAGCAGTACTTC. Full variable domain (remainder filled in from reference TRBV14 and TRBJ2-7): EAGVTQFPSHSVIEKGQTVTLRCDPISGHDNLYWYRRVMGKEIKFLLHFVKESKQDESGMPNNRFLAERTGGTYSTLKVQPAELEDSGVYFCASSQEHYEQYFGPGTRLTVT.

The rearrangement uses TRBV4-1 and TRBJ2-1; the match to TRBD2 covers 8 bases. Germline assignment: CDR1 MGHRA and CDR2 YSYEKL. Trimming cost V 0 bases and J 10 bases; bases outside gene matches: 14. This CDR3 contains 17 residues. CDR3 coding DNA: TGCGCCAGCAGCCAAGAGTGGGTAGGACTAGCAGCGGGCGAGCAGTTCTTC. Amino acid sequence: CASSQEWVGLAAGEQFF.

CDR3 sequence (DNA): TGTGCCAGCAGGGCCCGGGACACCCCCTCCTACGAGCAGTACTTC. It specifies CASRARDTPSYEQYF. The V and J genes are TRBV27 and TRBJ2-7; D is perhaps TRBD1 (6 bases). The CDR3 has 15 residues. Germline V gene sequence: CDR1 MNHEY, CDR2 SMNVEV (reference sequence). Trimming took off 6 bases at V and 0 bases at J, with 15 bases between the two ends.

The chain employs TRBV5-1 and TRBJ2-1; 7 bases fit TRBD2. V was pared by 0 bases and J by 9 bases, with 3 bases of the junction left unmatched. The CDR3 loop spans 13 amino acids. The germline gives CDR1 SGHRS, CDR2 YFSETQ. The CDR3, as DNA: TGCGCCAGCAGCTTGGCCGTAGCGGGTGAGCAGTTCTTC. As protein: CASSLAVAGEQFF.

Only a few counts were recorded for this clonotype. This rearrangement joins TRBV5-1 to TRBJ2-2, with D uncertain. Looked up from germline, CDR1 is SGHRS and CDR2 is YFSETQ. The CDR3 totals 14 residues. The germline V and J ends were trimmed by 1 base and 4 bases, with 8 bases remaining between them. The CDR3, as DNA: TGCGCCAGCAGCTTGTCAGTTTCCACCGGGGAGCTGTTTTTT. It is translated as CASSLSVSTGELFF.

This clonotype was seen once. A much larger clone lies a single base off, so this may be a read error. CDR3 protein: CSLGWETQYF. CDR3 nucleotide sequence: TGCAGCCTCGGCTGGGAGACCCAGTACTTC. V gene TRBV29-1 combines with J gene TRBJ2-5; D is ambiguous. V lost 8 bases and J lost 5, with 9 bases in between. CDR1 is SQVTM, CDR2 ANQGSEA, per germline. The CDR3 sequence is 10 residues long. Full variable domain (rest looked up from reference TRBV29-1 and TRBJ2-5): SAVISQKPSRDICQRGTSLTIQCQVDSQVTMMFWYRQQPGQSLTLIATANQGSEATYESGFVIDKFPISRPNLTFSTLTVSNMSPEDSSIYLCSLGWETQYFGPGTRLLVL.